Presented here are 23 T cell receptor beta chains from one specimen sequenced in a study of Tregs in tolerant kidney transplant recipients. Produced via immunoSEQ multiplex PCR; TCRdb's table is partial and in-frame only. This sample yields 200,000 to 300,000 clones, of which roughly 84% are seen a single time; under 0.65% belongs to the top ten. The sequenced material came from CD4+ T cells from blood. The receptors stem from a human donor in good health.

This CDR3 is CASSASPDGYNQPQHF. DNA of the CDR3: TGTGCCAGCAGCGCTTCACCGGACGGATACAATCAGCCCCAGCATTTT. The rearrangement uses TRBV9 and TRBJ1-5; D is ambiguous. V lost 3 bases and J lost 3, with 16 bases in between. Germline-derived CDR1 and CDR2 are SGDLS and YYNGEE. The CDR3 consists of 16 residues.

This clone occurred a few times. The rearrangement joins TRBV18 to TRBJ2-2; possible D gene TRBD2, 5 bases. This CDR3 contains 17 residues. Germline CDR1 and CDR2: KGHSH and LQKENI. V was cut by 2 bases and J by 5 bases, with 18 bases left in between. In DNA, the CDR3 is TGTGCCAGCTCACCAGGGAGTGGGAGCTATCGTACCGGGGAGCTGTTTTTT. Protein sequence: CASSPGSGSYRTGELFF. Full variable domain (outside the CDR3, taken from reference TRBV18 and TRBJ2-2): NAGVMQNPRHLVRRRGQEARLRCSPMKGHSHVYWYRQLPEEGLKFMVYLQKENIIDESGMPKERFSAEFPKEGPSILRIQQVVRGDSAAYFCASSPGSGSYRTGELFFGEGSRLTVL.

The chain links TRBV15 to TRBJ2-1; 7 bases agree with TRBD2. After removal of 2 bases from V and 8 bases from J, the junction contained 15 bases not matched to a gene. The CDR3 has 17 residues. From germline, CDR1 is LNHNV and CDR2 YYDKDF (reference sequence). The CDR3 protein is CATSRHLADPQNHEQFF. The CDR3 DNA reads TGTGCCACCAGCAGACATCTAGCGGATCCTCAGAACCATGAGCAGTTCTTC. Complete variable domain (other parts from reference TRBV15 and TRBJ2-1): DAMVIQNPRYQVTQFGKPVTLSCSQTLNHNVMYWYQQKSSQAPKLLFHYYDKDFNNEADTPDNFQSRRPNTSFCFLDIRSPGLGDTAMYLCATSRHLADPQNHEQFFGPGTRLTVL.

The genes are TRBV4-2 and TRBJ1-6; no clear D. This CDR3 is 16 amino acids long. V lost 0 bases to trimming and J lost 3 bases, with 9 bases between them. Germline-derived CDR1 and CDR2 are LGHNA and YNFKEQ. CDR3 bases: TGTGCCAGCAGCCAAGAGTTCAAGGGCTATAATTCACCCCTCCACTTT. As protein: CASSQEFKGYNSPLHF.

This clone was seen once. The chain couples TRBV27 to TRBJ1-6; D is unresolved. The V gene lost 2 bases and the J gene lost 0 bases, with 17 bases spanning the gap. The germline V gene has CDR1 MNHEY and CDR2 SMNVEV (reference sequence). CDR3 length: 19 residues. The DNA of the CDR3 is TGTGCCAGCAGTTTACTCAGCATGTCGACCGGCTCCTATAATTCACCCCTCCACTTT. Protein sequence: CASSLLSMSTGSYNSPLHF.

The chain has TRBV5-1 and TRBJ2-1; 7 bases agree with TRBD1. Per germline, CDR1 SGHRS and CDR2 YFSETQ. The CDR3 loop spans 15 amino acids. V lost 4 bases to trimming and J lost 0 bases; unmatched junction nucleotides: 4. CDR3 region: CASSPGQFSYNEQFF. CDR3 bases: TGCGCCAGCAGCCCGGGACAGTTCTCCTACAATGAGCAGTTCTTC.

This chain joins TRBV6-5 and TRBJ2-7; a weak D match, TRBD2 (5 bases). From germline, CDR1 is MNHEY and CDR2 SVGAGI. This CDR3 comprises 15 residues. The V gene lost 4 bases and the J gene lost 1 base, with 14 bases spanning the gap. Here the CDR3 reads CASSSIGGLSYEQYF. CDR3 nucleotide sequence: TGTGCCAGCAGTTCGATCGGAGGATTGTCCTACGAGCAGTACTTC.

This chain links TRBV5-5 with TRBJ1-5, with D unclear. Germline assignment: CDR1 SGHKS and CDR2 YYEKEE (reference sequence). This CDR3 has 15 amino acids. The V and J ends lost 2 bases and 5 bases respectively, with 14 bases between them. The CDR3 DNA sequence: TGTGCCAGCAGCTTCAATCGAGAATTTGATCAGCCCCAGCATTTT. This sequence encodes CASSFNREFDQPQHF.

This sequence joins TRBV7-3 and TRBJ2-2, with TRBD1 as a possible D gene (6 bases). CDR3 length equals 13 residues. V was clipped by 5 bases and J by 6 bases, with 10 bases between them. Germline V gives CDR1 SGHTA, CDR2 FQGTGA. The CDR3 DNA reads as TGTGCCAGCAGCCCGAACAGGGCCGGGGAGCTGTTTTTT. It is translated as CASSPNRAGELFF.

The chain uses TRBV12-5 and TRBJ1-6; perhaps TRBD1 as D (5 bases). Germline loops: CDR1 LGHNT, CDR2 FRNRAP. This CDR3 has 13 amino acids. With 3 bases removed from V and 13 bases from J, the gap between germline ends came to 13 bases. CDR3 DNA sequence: TGTGCTAGTGGTTTAAATCCCCGGGGGCCCCTCCACTTT. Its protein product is CASGLNPRGPLHF.

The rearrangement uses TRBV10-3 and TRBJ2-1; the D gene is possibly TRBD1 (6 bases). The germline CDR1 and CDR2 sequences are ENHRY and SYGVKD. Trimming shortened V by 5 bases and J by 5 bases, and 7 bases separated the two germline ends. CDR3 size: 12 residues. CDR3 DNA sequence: TGTGCCATCAGTTGGGACAACAATGAGCAGTTCTTC. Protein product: CAISWDNNEQFF.

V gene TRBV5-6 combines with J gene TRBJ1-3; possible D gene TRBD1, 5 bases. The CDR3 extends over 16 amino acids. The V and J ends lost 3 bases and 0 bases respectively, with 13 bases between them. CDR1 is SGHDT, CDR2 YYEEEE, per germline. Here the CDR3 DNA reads TGTGCCAGCAGCTCGTCGGGCAGGGACTCTGGAAACACCATATATTTT. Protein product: CASSSSGRDSGNTIYF.

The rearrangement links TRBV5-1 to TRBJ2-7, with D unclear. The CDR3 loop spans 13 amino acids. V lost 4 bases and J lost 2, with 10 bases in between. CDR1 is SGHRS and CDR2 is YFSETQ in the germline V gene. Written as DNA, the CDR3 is TGCGCCAGCAGCCCACGGAATACCTACGAGCAGTACTTC. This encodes CASSPRNTYEQYF.

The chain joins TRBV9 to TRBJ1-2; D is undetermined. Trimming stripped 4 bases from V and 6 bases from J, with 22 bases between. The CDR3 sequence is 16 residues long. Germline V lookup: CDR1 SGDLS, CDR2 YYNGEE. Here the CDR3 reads CASSPLDLESGHGYTF. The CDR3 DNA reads TGTGCCAGCAGCCCCCTAGATCTCGAATCTGGACATGGCTACACCTTC. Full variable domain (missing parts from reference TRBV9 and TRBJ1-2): DSGVTQTPKHLITATGQRVTLRCSPRSGDLSVYWYQQSLDQGLQFLIQYYNGEERAKGNILERFSAQQFPDLHSELNLSSLELGDSALYFCASSPLDLESGHGYTFGSGTRLTVV.

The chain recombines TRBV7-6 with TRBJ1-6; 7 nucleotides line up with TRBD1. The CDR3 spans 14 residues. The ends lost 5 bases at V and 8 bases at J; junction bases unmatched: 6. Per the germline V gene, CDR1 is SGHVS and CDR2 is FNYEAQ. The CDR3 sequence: CASSQQGGDSPLHF. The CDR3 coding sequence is TGTGCCAGCAGCCAGCAGGGGGGAGATTCACCCCTCCACTTT.

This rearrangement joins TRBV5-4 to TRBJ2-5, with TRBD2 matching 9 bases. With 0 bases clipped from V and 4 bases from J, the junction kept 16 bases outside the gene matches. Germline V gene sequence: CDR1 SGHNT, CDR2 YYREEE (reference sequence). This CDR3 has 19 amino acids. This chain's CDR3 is CASSLGPYRGRAYRETQYF. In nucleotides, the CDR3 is TGTGCCAGCAGCTTGGGACCCTACCGCGGGAGGGCCTATCGAGAGACCCAGTACTTC. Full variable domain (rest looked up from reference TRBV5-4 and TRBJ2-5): ETGVTQSPTHLIKTRGQQVTLRCSSQSGHNTVSWYQQALGQGPQFIFQYYREEENGRGNFPPRFSGLQFPNYSSELNVNALELDDSALYLCASSLGPYRGRAYRETQYFGPGTRLLVL.

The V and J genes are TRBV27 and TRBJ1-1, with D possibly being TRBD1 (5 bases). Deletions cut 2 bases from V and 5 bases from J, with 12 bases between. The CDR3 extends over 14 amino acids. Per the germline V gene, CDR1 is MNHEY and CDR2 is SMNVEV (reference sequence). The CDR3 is CASSLVGRGTEAFF. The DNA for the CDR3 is TGTGCCAGCAGTTTAGTAGGGAGGGGAACTGAAGCTTTCTTT.

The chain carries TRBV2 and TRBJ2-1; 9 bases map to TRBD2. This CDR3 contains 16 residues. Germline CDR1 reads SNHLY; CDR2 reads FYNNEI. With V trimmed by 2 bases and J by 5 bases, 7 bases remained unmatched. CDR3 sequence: CASSETPSGDDNEQFF. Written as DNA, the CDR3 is TGTGCCAGCAGTGAAACCCCTAGCGGGGATGACAATGAGCAGTTCTTC.

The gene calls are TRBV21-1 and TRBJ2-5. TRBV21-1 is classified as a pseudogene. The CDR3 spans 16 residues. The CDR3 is CASSKEGEQPQETQYF. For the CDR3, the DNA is TGTGCCAGCAGCAAAGAAGGGGAGCAGCCCCAAGAGACCCAGTACTTC.

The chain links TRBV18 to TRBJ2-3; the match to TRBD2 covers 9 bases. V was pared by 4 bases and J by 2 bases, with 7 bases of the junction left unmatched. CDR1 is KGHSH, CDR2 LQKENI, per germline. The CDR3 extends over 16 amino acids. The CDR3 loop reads CASSRNSGGLTDTQYF. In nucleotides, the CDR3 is TGTGCCAGCTCACGGAATAGCGGGGGTCTCACAGATACGCAGTATTTT.

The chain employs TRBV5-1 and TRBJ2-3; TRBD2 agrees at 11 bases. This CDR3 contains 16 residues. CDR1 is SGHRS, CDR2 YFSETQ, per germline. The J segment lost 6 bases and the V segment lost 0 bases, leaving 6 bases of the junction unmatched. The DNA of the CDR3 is TGCGCCAGCAGCTTGGCGCTAGCGGGGGGAGGTGATACGCAGTATTTT. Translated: CASSLALAGGGDTQYF.

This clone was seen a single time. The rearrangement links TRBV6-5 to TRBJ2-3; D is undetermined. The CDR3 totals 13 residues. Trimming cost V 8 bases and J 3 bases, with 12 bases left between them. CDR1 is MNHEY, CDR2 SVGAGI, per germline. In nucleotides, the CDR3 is TGTGCCAGCCGTAGGGAAGTGACAGATACGCAGTATTTT. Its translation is CASRREVTDTQYF.

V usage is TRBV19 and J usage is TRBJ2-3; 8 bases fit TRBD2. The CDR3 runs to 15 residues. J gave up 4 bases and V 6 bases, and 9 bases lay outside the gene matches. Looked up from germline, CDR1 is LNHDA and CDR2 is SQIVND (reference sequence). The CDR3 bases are TGTGCCAGTAGGCCCGGGAGGGCCATGGCAGATACGCAGTATTTT. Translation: CASRPGRAMADTQYF.